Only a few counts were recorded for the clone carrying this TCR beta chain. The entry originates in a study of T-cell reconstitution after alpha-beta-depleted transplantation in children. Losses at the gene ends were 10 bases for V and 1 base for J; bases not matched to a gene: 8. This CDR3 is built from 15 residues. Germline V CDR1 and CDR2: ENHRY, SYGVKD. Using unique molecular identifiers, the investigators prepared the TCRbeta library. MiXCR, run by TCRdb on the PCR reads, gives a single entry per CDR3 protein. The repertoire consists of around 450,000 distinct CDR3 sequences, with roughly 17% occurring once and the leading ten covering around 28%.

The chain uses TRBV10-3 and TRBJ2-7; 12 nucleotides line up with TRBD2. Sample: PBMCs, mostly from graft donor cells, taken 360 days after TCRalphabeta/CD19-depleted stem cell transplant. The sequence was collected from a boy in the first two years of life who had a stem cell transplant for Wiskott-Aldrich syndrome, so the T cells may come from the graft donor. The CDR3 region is CATLGLAGTSYEQYF. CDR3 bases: TGTGCCACCTTGGGACTAGCGGGTACTTCCTACGAGCAGTACTTC.